This T cell receptor beta chain is drawn from a study of memory CD4+ T cells and cytomegalovirus serostatus. Study-level background: Healthy Belgian adult donors included several CMV-positive and 24 CMV-negative people. Broader study findings: CD4+ memory repertoires contained 67 of 164 reported CMV TCRbeta sequences.

Details on this clone: Its target is not known.

Repertoires were generated with immunoSEQ multiplex PCR, while TCRdb's copy carries only in-frame clones and drops some. Altogether approximately 49,000 clones are present, roughly 80% being singletons, with the ten largest covering around 0.61%. Single viable CD3+CD4+CD8-CD45RO+ cells were sorted as the memory CD4+ T cells. CDR1 and CDR2 from the germline V gene are SGDLS and YYNGEE. This CDR3 region has 15 residues. Losses at the gene ends were 4 bases for V and 2 bases for J; bases not matched to a gene: 5. The clonotype comes from an adult in good health and CMV-seronegative. The sequencing input was memory CD4+ T cells from blood. V usage is TRBV9 and J usage is TRBJ2-3; 9 bases align to TRBD2. The DNA for the CDR3 is TGTGCCAGCAGCTTCCTAGCGGGGAACACAGATACGCAGTATTTT. It is translated as CASSFLAGNTDTQYF.